This passage covers 21 T cell receptor beta chains from one sample sequenced in a study of blood T cells in healthy people across ages. The use of a sample-barcoded 5' primer and a J-beta primer mix characterized a second PCR of about 7 to 12 cycles. In TCRdb, the 5' RACE reads were re-called with MiXCR into one record per CDR3 protein. The table lists 710,000 or so distinct CDR3 sequences, 20% to 25% of them singletons. The sequenced sample was blood. The receptors shown here come from a man between 65 and 85 years old in good health.

The table lists this clonotype with a few counts. The chain links TRBV30 to TRBJ2-1, with 9 bases that match TRBD2. The CDR3 has 12 amino acids. After removal of 4 bases from V and 7 bases from J, the junction contained 2 bases not matched to a gene. Germline CDR1 is GTSNPN and CDR2 is SVGIG (reference sequence). CDR3 residues: CAWTSGVNEQFF. In nucleotides, the CDR3 is TGTGCCTGGACTAGCGGGGTGAATGAGCAGTTCTTC.

This clonotype was recorded many times. This chain's CDR3 is CASRGVWKETQYF. DNA for the CDR3: TGTGCCAGCAGGGGAGTTTGGAAAGAGACCCAGTACTTC. The chain recombines TRBV27 with TRBJ2-5, with D perhaps TRBD2 (5 bases). The CDR3 contains 13 residues. CDR1 and CDR2 (germline): MNHEY, SMNVEV (reference sequence). V was pared by 6 bases and J by 3 bases, with 11 bases between.

J is TRBJ1-1 and V is TRBV29-1, with D maybe TRBD1 (5 bases). The V end lost 7 bases, the J end lost 0 bases, and 15 bases lay between the germline ends. Germline CDR1 and CDR2: SQVTM and ANQGSEA. The CDR3 loop spans 14 amino acids. CDR3 protein: CSGRQNSMNTEAFF. The CDR3 region has the DNA TGCAGCGGCCGACAGAATTCCATGAACACTGAAGCTTTCTTT.

The table lists this clonotype with a few counts. The V gene is TRBV2, the J gene TRBJ2-5; D assignment may be TRBD1 or TRBD2 (5 bases each). Per the germline V gene, CDR1 is SNHLY and CDR2 is FYNNEI. V lost 7 bases and J 1 base, leaving 16 bases between the germline ends. The CDR3 is 15 amino acids. The CDR3 loop is CASTRGPGTQETQYF. DNA for the CDR3: TGTGCCAGCACTCGAGGGCCGGGGACCCAAGAGACCCAGTACTTC.

This clonotype was picked up many times. The rearrangement joins TRBV20-1 to TRBJ1-6; D perhaps matches TRBD1 (6 bases). The V gene's germline CDR1 is DFQATT and CDR2 SNEGSKA (reference sequence). The CDR3 covers 14 residues. V gave up 5 bases and J gave up 8 bases, with 16 bases separating them. The CDR3 is CSAPVPSGDSPLHF. CDR3 nucleotides: TGCAGTGCTCCTGTCCCTTCAGGGGATTCACCCCTCCACTTT.

The V call is TRBV19, the J call TRBJ2-7; 8 nucleotides match TRBD2. Per the germline V gene, CDR1 is LNHDA and CDR2 is SQIVND (reference sequence). The CDR3 length is 15 residues. Trimming removed 1 base from V and 5 bases from J; junction bases left unmatched: 7. CDR3 amino acids: CASSIGSGGSNEQYF. Here the CDR3 DNA reads TGTGCCAGTAGTATAGGCAGCGGGGGTTCCAACGAGCAGTACTTC.

The sample holds a few counts of this clonotype. The gene calls are TRBV10-3 and TRBJ2-7; maybe TRBD2 (5 bases). The V gene's germline CDR1 is ENHRY and CDR2 SYGVKD. Trimming shortened V by 2 bases and J by 4 bases, and 6 bases separated the two germline ends. The CDR3 consists of 12 residues. The CDR3 sequence: CAISEREYEQYF. Here the CDR3 DNA reads TGTGCCATCAGTGAGCGGGAATACGAGCAGTACTTC.

The rearrangement links TRBV5-1 to TRBJ1-2, with 11 bases fitting TRBD1. CDR1 is SGHRS, CDR2 YFSETQ, per germline. V shed 0 bases, J shed 1 base, and the junction held 2 bases outside the gene matches. The CDR3 spans 16 residues. The CDR3 sequence: CASSLGGTGGNYGYTF. The CDR3 nucleotides are TGCGCCAGCAGCTTGGGAGGGACAGGGGGTAACTATGGCTACACCTTC.

The chain links TRBV13 to TRBJ1-4; a possible D gene is TRBD1 (5 bases). The length of the CDR3 is 13 residues. Trimming shortened V by 5 bases and J by 8 bases, and 12 bases separated the two germline ends. The germline CDR1 and CDR2 sequences are PRHDT and FYEKMQ (reference sequence). The CDR3 here is CASSPGTAEKLFF. In DNA, the CDR3 is TGTGCCAGCAGCCCCGGGACTGCAGAAAAACTGTTTTTT.

This clonotype was picked up a small number of times. The chain links TRBV29-1 to TRBJ2-3, with D possibly matching TRBD1 (5 bases). Germline-derived CDR1 and CDR2 are SQVTM and ANQGSEA. CDR3 length equals 13 residues. Trimming took 5 bases from V and 1 from J, leaving 10 bases between them. The CDR3 spells CSVLEGGTDTQYF. In DNA, the CDR3 is TGCAGCGTTCTGGAAGGGGGCACAGATACGCAGTATTTT.

This clonotype was observed a few times. V and J are TRBV5-1 and TRBJ1-6, with TRBD1 as a possible D gene (6 bases). CDR1 is SGHRS, CDR2 YFSETQ, per germline. The ends were cut back, 0 bases at V and 0 bases at J, with 13 bases in the middle. The CDR3 has 18 amino acids. The CDR3, as DNA: TGCGCCAGCAGCTTGGAATCGGGGGCCGTCTCCTATAATTCACCCCTCCACTTT. It encodes CASSLESGAVSYNSPLHF. The full variable domain, rest sourced from reference TRBV5-1 and TRBJ1-6, is KAGVTQTPRYLIKTRGQQVTLSCSPISGHRSVSWYQQTPGQGLQFLFEYFSETQRNKGNFPGRFSGRQFSNSRSEMNVSTLELGDSALYLCASSLESGAVSYNSPLHFGNGTRLTVT.

The chain uses TRBV28 and TRBJ1-1, with D uncertain. Germline loops: CDR1 MDHEN, CDR2 SYDVKM. Trimming left V 3 bases short and J 1 base short, with 6 bases between. The length of the CDR3 is 13 residues. The CDR3 sequence is CASSFLTNTEAFF. CDR3 DNA sequence: TGTGCCAGCAGTTTTCTCACGAACACTGAAGCTTTCTTT.

DNA for the CDR3: TGTGCCAGCAGCCTACGAGGACTGAATAATTCACCCCTCCACTTT. Amino acid sequence: CASSLRGLNNSPLHF. This chain connects TRBV7-9 to TRBJ1-6; no clear D gene. V was trimmed by 5 bases and J by 5 bases, leaving 13 bases between them. Germline V gives CDR1 SEHNR, CDR2 FQNEAQ (reference sequence). The CDR3 is 15 amino acids.

The chain combines TRBV12-3 or TRBV12-4 with TRBJ1-1, with TRBD1 as a possible D gene (5 bases). With 8 bases removed from V and 1 base from J, the gap between germline ends came to 23 bases. The CDR3 is 17 amino acids. The CDR3 here is CASPPLDNRLRNTEAFF. The CDR3 region has the DNA TGTGCCAGCCCCCCGTTGGACAACCGATTAAGGAACACTGAAGCTTTCTTT.

This clonotype was found a few times. This chain uses TRBV7-8 with TRBJ2-5; 8 positions agree with TRBD2. Trimming removed 2 bases from V and 5 bases from J; junction bases left unmatched: 4. The CDR3 has 14 amino acids. Germline V gene data show CDR1 as SGHVS and CDR2 as FQNEAQ. This CDR3 reads CASSLYGGRETQYF. DNA of the CDR3: TGTGCCAGCAGCTTATACGGCGGGAGGGAGACCCAGTACTTC.

This clonotype was counted only a few times. This chain joins TRBV20-1 and TRBJ2-2; 10 bases fit TRBD2. Trimming cost V 0 bases and J 2 bases; bases outside gene matches: 6. Germline CDR1 and CDR2: DFQATT and SNEGSKA (reference sequence). The CDR3 is 17 amino acids. CDR3 in amino acids: CSARDFSSGGNTGELFF. The CDR3 coding sequence is TGCAGTGCTAGAGATTTTTCTAGCGGGGGTAACACCGGGGAGCTGTTTTTT.

Only a few counts were recorded for this clonotype. This chain connects TRBV18 to TRBJ1-3; maybe TRBD1 (5 bases). Germline loops: CDR1 KGHSH, CDR2 LQKENI. V lost 0 bases, J lost 4 bases, and 10 bases lay in between. The CDR3 spans 15 residues. Here the CDR3 reads CASSPPGDPGNTIYF. The CDR3 nucleotides are TGTGCCAGCTCACCACCGGGGGATCCCGGAAACACCATATATTTT.

The gene calls are TRBV20-1 and TRBJ2-3, with 8 bases lining up with TRBD2. The CDR3 spans 19 residues. With 4 bases clipped from V and 2 bases from J, the junction kept 20 bases outside the gene matches. Looked up from germline, CDR1 is DFQATT and CDR2 is SNEGSKA (reference sequence). The CDR3 reads CSAIAPFLSGREVTDTQYF. In DNA form, the CDR3 reads TGCAGTGCTATAGCCCCTTTCCTATCCGGGCGGGAGGTCACAGATACGCAGTATTTT.

Regarding this clonotype: The junction differs from germline at one of its ends, possibly a read error. This rearrangement joins TRBV28 to TRBJ2-7; D gene uncertain. CDR3 length: 14 residues. The germline V gene encodes CDR1 MDHEN and CDR2 SYDVKM. The CDR3 here is CASSPSSDSHEQYF. The DNA for the CDR3 is TGTGCCAGCAGTCCTTCCAGCGACTCCCACGAGCAGTACTTC. The full variable domain, rest sourced from reference TRBV28 and TRBJ2-7, is DVKVTQSSRYLVKRTGEKVFLECVQDMDHENMFWYRQDPGLGLRLIYFSYDVKMKEKGDIPEGYSVSREKKERFSLILESASTNQTSMYLCASSPSSDSHEQYFGPGTRLTVT.

This clonotype turned up a few times. The chain combines TRBV3-1 with TRBJ2-3, with 9 nucleotides matching TRBD1. The CDR3 is 15 amino acids. With V trimmed by 2 bases and J by 6 bases, 6 bases remained unmatched. In germline, CDR1 is LGHDT, CDR2 YNNKEL (reference sequence). In DNA, the CDR3 is TGTGCCAGCAGCCAATTGGGACAGGGTGCGGATACGCAGTATTTT. Its translation: CASSQLGQGADTQYF.

With respect to this clonotype: At one end the junction does not follow the germline gene, possibly because of a read error. V is TRBV11-3 and J is TRBJ2-5; D not certain. Germline V lookup: CDR1 SGHNT, CDR2 YENEEA. The CDR3 has 15 amino acids. CDR3 sequence: CASSLDEMLGRVLFF. The CDR3, as DNA: TGTGCCAGCAGCTTAGATGAGATGTTGGGTAGAGTCCTGTTCTTC. The entire variable domain, with the rest obtained from reference TRBV11-3 and TRBJ2-5, is as follows: EAGVVQSPRYKIIEKKQPVAFWCNPISGHNTLYWYLQNLGQGPELLIRYENEEAVDDSQLPKDRFSAERLKGVDSTLKIQPAELGDSAVYLCASSLDEMLGRVLFFGPGTRLLVL.